This record covers a single T cell receptor (beta chain). Antigen: not known. These data originate in a study of cytomegalovirus exposure and HLA in healthy donors. In the study overall: An early release of data contained roughly 86 million unique TCRs, which came from HLA-typed donors.

Germline V gene sequence: CDR1 SNHLY, CDR2 FYNNEI. CDR3 size: 14 residues. V gave up 2 bases and J gave up 6 bases, with 14 bases separating them. Study-level points and caveats: Reportedly, fewer N-insertions than the approximately 600-donor mean appeared in an Asian-associated ancestry cluster in a later analysis. Presence/absence analyses supposed approximately even sequencing depth among donors. TCR beta sequences reportedly predicted most subjects' HLA-A and HLA-B alleles accurately.

The primer mix had 60 Vbeta and 13 Jbeta primers. Here immunoSEQ multiplex PCR was the method, and the copy in TCRdb shows in-frame clones only, minus some. The table lists 100,000 to 150,000 clones, around 68% of them singletons, with 3.5% to 4.5% in the top ten. Sequencing used PBMCs. J is TRBJ2-7 and V is TRBV2, with D tentatively TRBD2 (6 bases). The source is a middle-aged man in good health and CMV-seropositive. The DNA of the CDR3 is TGTGCCAGCAGTGAAATGAGGCAGGGAGGCGAGCAGTACTTC. Protein: CASSEMRQGGEQYF. Together with reference TRBV2 and TRBJ2-7, the CDR3 gives the full variable domain: EPEVTQTPSHQVTQMGQEVILRCVPISNHLYFYWYRQILGQKVEFLVSFYNNEISEKSEIFDDQFSVERPDGSNFTLKIRSTKLEDSAMYFCASSEMRQGGEQYFGPGTRLTVT.